This T cell receptor (beta chain) emerged from a study of blood T cells in healthy people across ages. General study results and limits: As naive T cell percentage varied, TCR beta diversity correlated strongly with it.

This clonotype turned up a few times. Its specificity is unknown. J was trimmed by 1 base and V by 6 bases; bases with no gene match: 6. Germline lookup yields CDR1 SQVTM and CDR2 ANQGSEA. This CDR3 region has 14 residues. Whenever a sample was processed, at least 6 million PBMCs were isolated. Using a J-beta primer mix together with a sample-barcoded 5' primer, a second PCR was run for roughly 6 to 11 cycles. Unique molecular identifiers of 12 random nucleotides labeled each cDNA. Each of the samples gave a minimum of 3 million paired-end reads that contained CDR3. From the 5' RACE reads, TCRdb called clonotypes with MiXCR, one entry per CDR3 protein. The sample yields 700,000 to 900,000 distinct CDR3 sequences, 53% seen once.

This sequence originates from a man older than 75 in good health. Sequencing was performed on blood. The chain couples TRBV29-1 to TRBJ1-5; 7 positions match TRBD1. The CDR3 sequence: CSVLTGTSNQPQHF. The DNA for the CDR3 is TGCAGCGTCCTGACAGGGACAAGCAATCAGCCCCAGCATTTT.